One sample yielded the 26 T cell receptor beta chains listed below, sequenced in a study of blood T cell repertoires in COVID-19 (TCRdb year 2020). The receptor library was made with the immunoSEQ multiplex PCR assay. The clones in this table, taken by TCRdb from immuneACCESS, are in-frame only. Not every clone is retained; where verified, under half of the shortfall comes from an unresolved V gene, and the cause of the rest is unknown. The table for this sample lists about 440,000 clones; 80% to 95% of them were counted only once. The leading ten clones occupy about 0.63% of the sample. Sequenced material: PBMCs or T cells enriched from blood (not recorded which). The receptors shown here come from a man aged 18-30 years who had recovered from COVID-19.

The J gene is TRBJ1-1, the V gene TRBV27; 9 nucleotides align to TRBD1. V lost 5 bases and J lost 5; bases outside the gene matches: 6. The length of the CDR3 is 14 residues. Germline CDR1 MNHEY, CDR2 SMNVEV (reference sequence). CDR3 residues: CASSPGQGRTEAFF. The CDR3 DNA follows: TGTGCCAGCAGTCCAGGACAGGGGAGGACTGAAGCTTTCTTT.

This chain uses TRBV27 with TRBJ2-7, with D perhaps TRBD1 (6 bases). The CDR3 consists of 15 residues. With 5 bases removed from V and 2 bases from J, the gap between germline ends came to 16 bases. Germline V gene lookup returns CDR1 MNHEY and CDR2 SMNVEV (reference sequence). CDR3 coding DNA: TGTGCCAGCAGTCCTCGGACAGAGGCTCCCTACGAGCAGTACTTC. Translated, it gives CASSPRTEAPYEQYF.

The V and J genes are TRBV6-5 and TRBJ1-2; D is perhaps TRBD1 (6 bases). This CDR3 is built from 14 residues. With 6 bases removed from V and 3 bases from J, the gap between germline ends came to 14 bases. Germline CDR1 and CDR2: MNHEY and SVGAGI. The CDR3 sequence: CASRGWAGDYGYTF. CDR3 in DNA: TGTGCCAGCAGGGGATGGGCAGGGGACTATGGCTACACCTTC.

The chain joins TRBV11-3 to TRBJ1-1; unclear D gene. With 3 bases removed from V and 6 bases from J, the gap between germline ends came to 8 bases. Germline CDR1 SGHNT, CDR2 YENEEA. The CDR3 covers 12 residues. The chain's CDR3 is CASSFGRAEAFF. CDR3 nucleotide sequence: TGTGCCAGCAGCTTTGGTCGGGCTGAAGCTTTCTTT.

The gene calls are TRBV19 and TRBJ1-6; a possible D gene is TRBD1 (6 bases). Trimming removed 4 bases from V and 10 bases from J, with 11 bases in between. The germline V gene has CDR1 LNHDA and CDR2 SQIVND (reference sequence). This CDR3 is built from 13 residues. The CDR3 here is CASSTTGNSPLHF. The CDR3 region has the DNA TGTGCCAGTAGTACTACAGGGAACTCACCCCTCCACTTT.

The chain employs TRBV7-2 and TRBJ2-3; tentative D call: TRBD1 (5 bases). The CDR3 is 13 amino acids. From germline, CDR1 is SGHTA and CDR2 FQGNSA. V lost 5 bases, J lost 3 bases, and 9 bases lay in between. CDR3 nucleotide sequence: TGTGCCAGCAGCGTATCAGGGACAGATACGCAGTATTTT. Its protein product is CASSVSGTDTQYF. The full variable domain, completed using reference TRBV7-2 and TRBJ2-3, is GAGVSQSPSNKVTEKGKDVELRCDPISGHTALYWYRQSLGQGLEFLIYFQGNSAPDKSGLPSDRFSAERTGGSVSTLTIQRTQQEDSAVYLCASSVSGTDTQYFGPGTRLTVL.

CDR3 protein: CASSPKGGTGTNTGELFF. The CDR3 nucleotides are TGTGCCAGCAGCCCAAAAGGGGGGACAGGAACAAACACCGGGGAGCTGTTTTTT. The gene calls are TRBV5-4 and TRBJ2-2; 8 bases fit TRBD1. The germline V gene has CDR1 SGHNT and CDR2 YYREEE (reference sequence). The trim removed 4 bases at V and 2 bases at J, leaving 13 bases unmatched. The length of the CDR3 is 18 residues. Supplemented by reference TRBV5-4 and TRBJ2-2, the full variable domain reads ETGVTQSPTHLIKTRGQQVTLRCSSQSGHNTVSWYQQALGQGPQFIFQYYREEENGRGNFPPRFSGLQFPNYSSELNVNALELDDSALYLCASSPKGGTGTNTGELFFGEGSRLTVL.

The V and J genes are TRBV11-2 and TRBJ1-1; TRBD1 agrees at 9 bases. The CDR3 runs 15 residues. Germline assignment: CDR1 SGHAT and CDR2 FQNNGV. J was trimmed by 6 bases and V by 4 bases; bases with no gene match: 9. The DNA for the CDR3 is TGTGCCAGCAGCTCCATCAGGGACAGGGACTCTGAAGCTTTCTTT. Translating gives CASSSIRDRDSEAFF.

The chain employs TRBV19 and TRBJ1-5; tentatively, D is TRBD1 (5 bases). Germline values: CDR1 LNHDA, CDR2 SQIVND (reference sequence). The CDR3 sequence is 16 residues long. V gave up 1 base and J gave up 3 bases, with 13 bases separating them. The CDR3 here is CASSIVVQGPNQPQHF. CDR3 coding DNA: TGTGCCAGTAGTATAGTAGTTCAGGGCCCCAATCAGCCCCAGCATTTT. The full variable domain, in which reference TRBV19 and TRBJ1-5 provide the parts outside the CDR3, is DGGITQSPKYLFRKEGQNVTLSCEQNLNHDAMYWYRQDPGQGLRLIYYSQIVNDFQKGDIAEGYSVSREKKESFPLTVTSAQKNPTAFYLCASSIVVQGPNQPQHFGDGTRLSIL.

The CDR3 coding sequence is TGTGCCAGCAGTGAACCGAGCGGGGGGGCTTCAGATACGCAGTATTTT. Translating gives CASSEPSGGASDTQYF. The gene calls are TRBV2 and TRBJ2-3, with TRBD2 identical over 10 bases. CDR1 and CDR2 from the germline V gene are SNHLY and FYNNEI. The CDR3 contains 16 residues. The V gene end was trimmed by 2 bases and the J gene end by 4 bases; junction bases not matched to a gene: 6.

This clone came up a few times. This sample includes further DNA sequences coding for the same CDR3. The rearrangement uses TRBV2 and TRBJ1-1; D is ambiguous. V lost 4 bases, J lost 5 bases, and 8 bases lay in between. CDR1 is SNHLY, CDR2 FYNNEI, per germline. The CDR3 totals 12 residues. Here the CDR3 reads CASSAGGTEAFF. DNA of the CDR3: TGTGCCAGCAGTGCTGGCGGGACTGAAGCTTTCTTT.

The genes are TRBV5-4 and TRBJ2-7, with TRBD2 matching 8 bases. The CDR3 sequence is 15 residues long. Germline V gives CDR1 SGHNT, CDR2 YYREEE (reference sequence). Losses at the gene ends were 4 bases for V and 3 bases for J; bases not matched to a gene: 9. The CDR3 sequence: CASSPTSGDGYEQYF. DNA for the CDR3: TGTGCCAGCAGCCCAACTAGCGGAGATGGCTACGAGCAGTACTTC.

This clone occurred a few times. V and J are TRBV28 and TRBJ1-4; TRBD1 matches at 10 bases. The germline CDR1 and CDR2 sequences are MDHEN and SYDVKM. This CDR3 has 15 residues. V shed 6 bases and J 2 bases; nucleotides not matched to a gene: 3. The CDR3 DNA is TGTGCCAGCAGGACAGGGGGCGGCACTAATGAAAAACTGTTTTTT. It translates to CASRTGGGTNEKLFF.

The V and J genes are TRBV11-3 and TRBJ1-4; D not resolved. V was cut by 5 bases and J by 8 bases, with 15 bases left in between. The germline gives CDR1 SGHNT, CDR2 YENEEA. The CDR3 length is 14 residues. CDR3 loop: CASSPPGSREKLFF. CDR3 coding DNA: TGTGCCAGCAGCCCCCCGGGGAGTCGCGAAAAACTGTTTTTT.

The genes are TRBV19 and TRBJ1-3; TRBD1 is a possible D gene (6 bases). The CDR3 totals 16 residues. Trimming removed 0 bases at V and 2 bases at J, with 11 bases between. Germline V gene lookup returns CDR1 LNHDA and CDR2 SQIVND (reference sequence). CDR3 protein: CASSIDQGRPGNTIYF. The CDR3, as DNA: TGTGCCAGTAGTATAGACCAGGGGCGGCCTGGAAACACCATATATTTT.

The J gene is TRBJ2-1, the V gene TRBV5-4; possible D gene TRBD1, 6 bases. Germline assignment: CDR1 SGHNT and CDR2 YYREEE (reference sequence). The CDR3 is 11 amino acids. Trimming removed 7 bases from V and 10 bases from J, with 12 bases in between. This CDR3 reads CASGIRGEQFF. CDR3 sequence (DNA): TGTGCCAGCGGAATAAGGGGGGAGCAGTTCTTC.

The V gene is TRBV2, the J gene TRBJ2-7; 14 bases are shared with TRBD2. The CDR3 is 15 amino acids. Germline V lookup: CDR1 SNHLY, CDR2 FYNNEI. The J segment lost 4 bases and the V segment lost 5 bases, leaving 4 bases of the junction unmatched. The CDR3 region is CASSRTSGGYYEQYF. CDR3 nucleotides: TGTGCCAGCAGTAGGACTAGCGGGGGGTATTACGAGCAGTACTTC. The full variable domain, in which reference TRBV2 and TRBJ2-7 provide the parts outside the CDR3, is EPEVTQTPSHQVTQMGQEVILRCVPISNHLYFYWYRQILGQKVEFLVSFYNNEISEKSEIFDDQFSVERPDGSNFTLKIRSTKLEDSAMYFCASSRTSGGYYEQYFGPGTRLTVT.

The rearrangement links TRBV3-1 (or the pseudogene TRBV3-2) to TRBJ1-3, with D possibly TRBD1 on 5 matching bases. Germline V lookup: CDR1 LGHDT, CDR2 YNNKEL (reference sequence). Trimming removed 1 base at V and 0 bases at J, with 16 bases between. This CDR3 has 18 amino acids. The CDR3 coding sequence is TGTGCCAGCAGCCAAGTGGGAGGGGCCTTGAGCTCTGGAAACACCATATATTTT. Protein: CASSQVGGALSSGNTIYF.

The genes are TRBV5-8 and TRBJ1-1, with D hard to call. The CDR3 contains 16 residues. Trimming took off 1 base at V and 4 bases at J, with 17 bases between the two ends. Germline CDR1 SGHTS, CDR2 YDEGEE. CDR3 sequence: CASSLLGGRSSTEAFF. As DNA, the CDR3 is TGTGCCAGCAGCTTGCTTGGCGGGAGATCATCCACTGAAGCTTTCTTT.

The chain uses TRBV15 and TRBJ2-7; weak D call: TRBD1 (5 bases). The CDR3 totals 13 residues. Germline CDR1 and CDR2: LNHNV and YYDKDF (reference sequence). With 1 base removed from V and 3 bases from J, the gap between germline ends came to 7 bases. CDR3 in amino acids: CATSRGQYYEQYF. The CDR3 DNA follows: TGTGCCACCAGCAGAGGACAGTACTACGAGCAGTACTTC.

V gene TRBV27 combines with J gene TRBJ2-6; TRBD1 aligns across 7 bases. With V trimmed by 5 bases and J by 0 bases, 7 bases remained unmatched. Germline V lookup: CDR1 MNHEY, CDR2 SMNVEV (reference sequence). The CDR3 loop spans 17 amino acids. The CDR3 here is CASSPRQGTSGANVLTF. For the CDR3, the DNA is TGTGCCAGCAGTCCAAGACAGGGAACCTCTGGGGCCAACGTCCTGACTTTC.

This clone is a singleton in its sample. The CDR3 reads CASSPPGAREAGANVLTF. The CDR3 region has the DNA TGTGCCAGCAGCCCCCCAGGTGCCAGGGAGGCTGGGGCCAACGTCCTGACTTTC. The rearrangement uses TRBV7-9 and TRBJ2-6; D possibly corresponds to TRBD2 (6 bases). With 5 bases removed from V and 2 bases from J, the gap between germline ends came to 19 bases. The CDR3 is made up of 18 amino acids. From germline, CDR1 is SEHNR and CDR2 FQNEAQ (reference sequence).

The J gene is TRBJ1-2, the V gene TRBV12-3 or TRBV12-4; D call uncertain. Trimming shortened V by 7 bases and J by 7 bases, and 16 bases separated the two germline ends. This CDR3 comprises 13 residues. The CDR3 protein is CASNPTAGLGYTF. The CDR3 coding sequence is TGTGCCAGCAACCCGACGGCCGGACTTGGCTACACCTTC.

The CDR3 nucleotides read TGTGCCAGCAGCAAACAGGGCAGAGCTAATGAAAAACTGTTTTTT. It encodes CASSKQGRANEKLFF. This sequence joins TRBV6-5 and TRBJ1-4; weak D call: TRBD1 (6 bases). CDR1 is MNHEY and CDR2 is SVGAGI in the germline V gene. V was pared by 6 bases and J by 3 bases, with 14 bases between. The CDR3 covers 15 residues.

This rearrangement joins TRBV5-5 to TRBJ2-2, with D possibly matching TRBD1 (6 bases). V was clipped by 1 base and J by 2 bases, with 9 bases between them. CDR3 length: 15 residues. The germline V gene has CDR1 SGHKS and CDR2 YYEKEE (reference sequence). CDR3 in amino acids: CASSLTGLNTGELFF. Here the CDR3 DNA reads TGTGCCAGCAGCTTGACAGGGCTCAACACCGGGGAGCTGTTTTTT.

The V and J genes are TRBV6-6 and TRBJ1-1, with D possibly matching TRBD1 (5 bases). Trimming cost V 6 bases and J 0 bases, with 11 bases left between them. This CDR3 has 14 amino acids. Germline V gene sequence: CDR1 MNHNY, CDR2 SVGAGI (reference sequence). The CDR3 DNA is TGTGCCAGCAGGGAAGGGGCCCTGAACACTGAAGCTTTCTTT. Amino acids: CASREGALNTEAFF.